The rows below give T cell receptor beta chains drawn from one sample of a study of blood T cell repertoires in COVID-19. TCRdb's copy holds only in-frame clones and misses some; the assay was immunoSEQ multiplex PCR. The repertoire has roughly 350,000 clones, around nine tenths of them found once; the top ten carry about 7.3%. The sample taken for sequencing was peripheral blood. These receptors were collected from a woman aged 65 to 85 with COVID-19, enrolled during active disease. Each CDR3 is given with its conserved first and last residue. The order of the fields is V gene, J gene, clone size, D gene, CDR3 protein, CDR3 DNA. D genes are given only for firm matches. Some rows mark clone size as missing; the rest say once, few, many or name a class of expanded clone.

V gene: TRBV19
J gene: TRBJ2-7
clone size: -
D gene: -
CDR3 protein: CASSIGGRGSYEQYF
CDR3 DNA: TGTGCCAGTAGTATTGGAGGCAGGGGCTCCTACGAGCAGTACTTC

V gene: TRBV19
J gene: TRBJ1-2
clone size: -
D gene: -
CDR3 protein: CATMSLGPPSGYTF
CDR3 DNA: TGTGCCACTATGAGCTTGGGCCCTCCTTCCGGCTACACCTTC

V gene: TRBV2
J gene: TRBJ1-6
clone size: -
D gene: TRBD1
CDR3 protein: CASSWDRGDSPLHF
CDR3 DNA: TGTGCCAGCAGTTGGGACAGGGGGGATTCACCCCTCCACTTT

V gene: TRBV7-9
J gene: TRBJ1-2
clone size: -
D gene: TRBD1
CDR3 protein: CASSLTGDYGYTF
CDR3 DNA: TGTGCCAGCAGCTTGACAGGGGACTATGGCTACACCTTC

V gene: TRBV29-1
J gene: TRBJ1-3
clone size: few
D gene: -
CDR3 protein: CSGLFSGNTIYF
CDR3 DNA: TGCAGCGGTCTTTTCTCTGGAAACACCATATATTTT

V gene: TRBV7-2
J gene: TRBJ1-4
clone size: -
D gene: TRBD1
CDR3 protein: CASSYRGREKLFF
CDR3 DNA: TGTGCCAGCAGCTACAGGGGGCGAGAAAAACTGTTTTTT

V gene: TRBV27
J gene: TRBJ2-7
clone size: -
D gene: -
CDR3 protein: CASSLSGGYEQYF
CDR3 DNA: TGTGCCAGCAGTTTATCTGGAGGCTACGAGCAGTACTTC

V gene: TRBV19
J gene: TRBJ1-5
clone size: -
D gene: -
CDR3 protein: CASSPGPWIISNQPQHF
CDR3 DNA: TGTGCCAGTAGTCCTGGGCCCTGGATAATTAGCAATCAGCCCCAGCATTTT

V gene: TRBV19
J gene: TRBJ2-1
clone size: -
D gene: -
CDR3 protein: CASSLRNNEQFF
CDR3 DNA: TGTGCCAGTAGTCTCAGGAACAATGAGCAGTTCTTC

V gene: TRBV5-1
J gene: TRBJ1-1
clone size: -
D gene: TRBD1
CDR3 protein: CASSLDRGTEAFF
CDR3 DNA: TGCGCCAGCAGCTTGGACAGGGGAACTGAAGCTTTCTTT

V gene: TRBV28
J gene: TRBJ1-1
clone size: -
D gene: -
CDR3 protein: CASSLGGNTEAFF
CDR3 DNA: TGTGCCAGCAGTTTGGGAGGGAACACTGAAGCTTTCTTT

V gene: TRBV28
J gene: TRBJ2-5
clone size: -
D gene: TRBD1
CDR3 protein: CASSSRPGTGAQETQYF
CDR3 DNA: TGTGCCAGCAGTTCCCGGCCCGGGACAGGGGCCCAAGAGACCCAGTACTTC

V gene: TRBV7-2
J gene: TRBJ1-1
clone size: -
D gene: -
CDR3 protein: CASSLVRNTEAFF
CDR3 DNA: TGTGCCAGCAGCCTTGTGAGGAACACTGAAGCTTTCTTT

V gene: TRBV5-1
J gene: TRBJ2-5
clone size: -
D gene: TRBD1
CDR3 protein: CASSLGTGATQYF
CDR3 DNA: TGCGCCAGCAGCTTGGGGACAGGGGCAACCCAGTACTTC

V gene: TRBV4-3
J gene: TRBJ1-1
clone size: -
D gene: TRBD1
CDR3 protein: CASSQVITGEYSEAFF
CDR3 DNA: TGCGCCAGCAGCCAAGTCATTACAGGGGAGTACTCTGAAGCTTTCTTT

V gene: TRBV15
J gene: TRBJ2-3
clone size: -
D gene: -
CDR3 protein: CATSRGGAGDTQYF
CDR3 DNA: TGTGCCACCAGCAGAGGAGGGGCGGGGGATACGCAGTATTTT

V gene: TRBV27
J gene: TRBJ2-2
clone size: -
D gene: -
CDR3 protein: CASSSVGGAITGELFF
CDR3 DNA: TGTGCCAGCAGTTCTGTGGGGGGGGCCATCACCGGGGAGCTGTTTTTT

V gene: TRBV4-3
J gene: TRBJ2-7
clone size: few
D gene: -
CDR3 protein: CASSRDRGYEQYF
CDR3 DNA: TGCGCCAGCAGCCGAGACAGAGGGTACGAGCAGTACTTC

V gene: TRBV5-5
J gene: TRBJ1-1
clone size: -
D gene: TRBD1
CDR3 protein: CASSSTGTGTEAFF
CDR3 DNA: TGTGCCAGCAGCTCCACCGGGACAGGGACTGAAGCTTTCTTT

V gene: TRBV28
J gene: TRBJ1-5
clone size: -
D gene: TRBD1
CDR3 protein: CASSFQQGNQPQHF
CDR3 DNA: TGTGCCAGCAGTTTCCAACAGGGGAATCAGCCCCAGCATTTT

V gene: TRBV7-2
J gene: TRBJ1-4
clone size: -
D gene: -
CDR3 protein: CASSPGGDEKLFF
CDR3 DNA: TGTGCCAGCAGTCCCGGAGGGGATGAAAAACTGTTTTTT

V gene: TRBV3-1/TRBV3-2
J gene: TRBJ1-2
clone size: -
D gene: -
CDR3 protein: CASSQDVQVYGYTF
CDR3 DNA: TGTGCCAGCAGCCAAGATGTCCAGGTCTATGGCTACACCTTC

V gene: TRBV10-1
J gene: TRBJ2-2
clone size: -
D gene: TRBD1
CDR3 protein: CASSDRGQGGTGELFF
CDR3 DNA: TGCGCCAGCAGTGATAGAGGACAGGGTGGCACCGGGGAGCTGTTTTTT

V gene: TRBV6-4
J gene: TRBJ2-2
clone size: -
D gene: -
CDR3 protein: CASSALAGNSPGELFF
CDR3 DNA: TGTGCCAGCAGCGCCCTCGCCGGTAATAGCCCCGGGGAGCTGTTTTTT

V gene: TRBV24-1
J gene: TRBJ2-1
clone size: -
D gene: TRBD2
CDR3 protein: CATKPGTSGFNEQFF
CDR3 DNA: TGTGCCACTAAGCCCGGGACTAGCGGCTTTAATGAGCAGTTCTTC

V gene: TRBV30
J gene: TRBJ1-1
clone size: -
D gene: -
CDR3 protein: CAWSIKAGAPIWAFF
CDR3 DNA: TGTGCCTGGAGTATAAAGGCAGGGGCGCCAATTTGGGCTTTCTTT

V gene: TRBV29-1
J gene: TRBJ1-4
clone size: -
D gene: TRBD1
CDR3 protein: CSVEPPGQGGEKLFF
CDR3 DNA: TGCAGCGTGGAGCCCCCGGGACAGGGGGGTGAAAAACTGTTTTTT

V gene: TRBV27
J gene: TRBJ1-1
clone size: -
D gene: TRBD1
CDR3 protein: CASSSLPAGGMPEAFF
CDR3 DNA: TGTGCCAGCAGTTCCCTCCCGGCAGGGGGCATGCCTGAAGCTTTCTTT

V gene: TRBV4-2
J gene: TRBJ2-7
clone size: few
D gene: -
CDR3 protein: CASSQDELDGYEQYF
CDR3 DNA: TGTGCCAGCAGCCAAGACGAACTAGACGGCTACGAGCAGTACTTC

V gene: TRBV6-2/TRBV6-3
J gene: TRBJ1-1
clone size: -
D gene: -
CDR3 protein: CASSYPTNIGRDTEAFF
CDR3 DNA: TGTGCCAGCAGTTACCCTACAAACATAGGGAGGGACACTGAAGCTTTCTTT

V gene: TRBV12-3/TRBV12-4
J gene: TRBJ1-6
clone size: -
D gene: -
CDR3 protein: CASTLDLGSPLHF
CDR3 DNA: TGTGCCAGCACACTTGATCTTGGTTCACCCCTCCACTTT

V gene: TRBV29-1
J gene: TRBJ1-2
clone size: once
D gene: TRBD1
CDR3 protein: CSVGGTANYGYTF
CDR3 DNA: TGCAGCGTAGGCGGGACAGCTAACTATGGCTACACCTTC

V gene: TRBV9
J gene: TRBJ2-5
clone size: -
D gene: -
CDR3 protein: CASSQGGGSQETQYF
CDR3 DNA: TGTGCCAGCAGCCAGGGAGGTGGAAGCCAAGAGACCCAGTACTTC

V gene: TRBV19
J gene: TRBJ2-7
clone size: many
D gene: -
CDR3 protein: CASSIRVDSYEQYF
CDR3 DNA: TGTGCCAGTAGTATCAGGGTTGACTCCTACGAGCAGTACTTC

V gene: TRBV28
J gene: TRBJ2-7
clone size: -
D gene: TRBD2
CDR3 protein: CASRPAGGLNEQYF
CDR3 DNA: TGTGCCAGCAGGCCCGCGGGGGGCTTGAATGAGCAGTACTTC

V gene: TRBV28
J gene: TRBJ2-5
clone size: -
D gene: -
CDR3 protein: CASRTQGPQETQYF
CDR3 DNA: TGTGCCAGCAGAACCCAGGGCCCCCAAGAGACCCAGTACTTC

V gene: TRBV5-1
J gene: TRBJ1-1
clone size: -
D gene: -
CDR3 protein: CASSLADTEAFF
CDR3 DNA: TGCGCCAGCAGCTTGGCTGACACTGAAGCTTTCTTT

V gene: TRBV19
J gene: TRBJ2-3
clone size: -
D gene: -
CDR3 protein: CASSTRGLSTDTQYF
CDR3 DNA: TGTGCCAGTAGTACGCGGGGGCTTAGCACAGATACGCAGTATTTT